This T cell receptor (beta chain) appears in the sequencing data of a study of control samples from healthy donors and cancer patients. This CDR3 has 13 amino acids. Between the trimmed V and J ends, which lost 10 bases and 7 bases, there was a span of 14 bases. Germline-derived CDR1 and CDR2 are ENHRY and SYGVKD. This clone occurred once. Clones were sequenced by immunoSEQ multiplex PCR, and TCRdb holds only the in-frame ones, with some missing. This sample has 170,000 or so clones; 90% to 95% occur once, and the top ten carry about 1.4%. The chain links TRBV10-3 to TRBJ1-6; D possibly corresponds to TRBD1 (5 bases). Sequences were obtained from blood. This TCR was recovered from a woman between 18 and 29 years old in good health. The CDR3 DNA follows: TGTGCCACCTCCGGGGGGATGAATTCACCCCTCCACTTT. It codes for CATSGGMNSPLHF.